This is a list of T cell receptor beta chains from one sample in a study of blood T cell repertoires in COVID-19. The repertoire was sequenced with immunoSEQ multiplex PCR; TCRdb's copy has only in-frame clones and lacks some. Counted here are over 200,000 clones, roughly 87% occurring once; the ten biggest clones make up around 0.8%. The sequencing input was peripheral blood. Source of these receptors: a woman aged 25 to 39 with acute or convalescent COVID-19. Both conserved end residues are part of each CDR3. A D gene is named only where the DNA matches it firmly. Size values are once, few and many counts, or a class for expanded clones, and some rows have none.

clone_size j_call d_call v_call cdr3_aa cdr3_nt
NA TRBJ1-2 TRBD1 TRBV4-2 CASSQDAGGANYGYTF TGTGCCAGCAGCCAAGACGCAGGGGGCGCTAACTATGGCTACACCTTC
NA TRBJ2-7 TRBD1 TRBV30 CAWTTGTGREQYF TGTGCCTGGACAACCGGGACAGGGCGCGAGCAGTACTTC
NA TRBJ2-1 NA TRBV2 CASSVSDSGNSYNEQFF TGTGCCAGCAGTGTAAGTGATAGCGGAAACTCCTACAATGAGCAGTTCTTC
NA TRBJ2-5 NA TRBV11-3 CASSLDLAGGTETQYF TGTGCCAGCAGCTTAGATCTAGCAGGAGGGACTGAGACCCAGTACTTC
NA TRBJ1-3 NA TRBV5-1 CASSAGSDTSGNTIYF TGCGCCAGCAGCGCAGGATCGGACACGTCTGGAAACACCATATATTTT
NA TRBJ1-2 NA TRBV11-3 CASSLAGTQDGYTF TGTGCCAGCAGCTTAGCCGGAACTCAGGATGGCTACACCTTC
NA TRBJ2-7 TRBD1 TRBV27 CASSLLGTGNEQYF TGTGCCAGCAGTTTACTTGGGACAGGGAACGAGCAGTACTTC
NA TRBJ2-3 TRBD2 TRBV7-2 CASSLALAGSDTQYF TGTGCCAGCAGCTTAGCCCTAGCGGGGTCAGATACGCAGTATTTT
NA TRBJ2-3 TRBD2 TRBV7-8 CASRDIAGGNTQYF TGTGCCAGCAGAGATATAGCGGGAGGGAATACGCAGTATTTT
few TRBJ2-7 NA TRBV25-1 CASSRLSYYEQYF TGTGCCAGCAGCAGACTATCTTACTACGAGCAGTACTTC
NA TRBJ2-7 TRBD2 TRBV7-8 CASSYLAGLAKSSYEQYF TGTGCCAGCAGCTATCTAGCGGGACTAGCGAAGAGCTCCTACGAGCAGTACTTC
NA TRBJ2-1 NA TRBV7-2 CASSLGPTGNEQFF TGTGCCAGCAGCTTAGGGCCCACGGGCAATGAGCAGTTCTTC
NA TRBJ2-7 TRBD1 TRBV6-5 CASSYLSGGKTYEQYF TGTGCCAGCAGTTACTTGTCAGGGGGCAAGACCTACGAGCAGTACTTC
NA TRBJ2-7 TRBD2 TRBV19 CASSSRTSGTRTPYEQYF TGTGCCAGTAGTTCCAGGACTAGCGGGACACGAACCCCTTACGAGCAGTACTTC
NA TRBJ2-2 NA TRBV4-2 CASSQFLAANTGELFF TGTGCCAGCAGCCAATTTCTAGCAGCGAACACCGGGGAGCTGTTTTTT
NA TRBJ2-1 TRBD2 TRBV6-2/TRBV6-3 CASSYGRREVEQFF TGTGCCAGCAGTTACGGTCGTCGGGAGGTCGAGCAGTTCTTC
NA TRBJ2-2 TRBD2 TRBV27 CASSLLAGVSGELFF TGTGCCAGCAGTTTACTAGCGGGAGTTTCCGGGGAGCTGTTTTTT
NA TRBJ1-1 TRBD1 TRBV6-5 CASTTTGGTEAFF TGTGCCAGCACCACGACAGGGGGCACTGAAGCTTTCTTT
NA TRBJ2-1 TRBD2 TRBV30 CAWSALAGVSGEQFF TGTGCCTGGAGTGCACTAGCGGGAGTGAGTGGTGAGCAGTTCTTC
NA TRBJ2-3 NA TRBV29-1 CSVAEAVTDTQYF TGCAGCGTCGCAGAGGCCGTGACAGATACGCAGTATTTT
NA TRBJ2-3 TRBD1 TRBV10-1 CASSEPDRGQGTQYF TGCGCCAGCAGTGAACCGGACAGGGGTCAGGGAACGCAGTATTTT
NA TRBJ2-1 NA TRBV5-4 CASSPAVFSYNEQFF TGTGCCAGCAGTCCAGCGGTATTCTCCTACAATGAGCAGTTCTTC
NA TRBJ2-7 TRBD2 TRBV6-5 CASSRLAGDYEQYF TGTGCCAGCAGCCGACTAGCGGGGGACTACGAGCAGTACTTC
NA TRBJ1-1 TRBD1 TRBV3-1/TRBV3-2 CASSQGQRNTEAFF TGTGCCAGCAGCCAGGGACAGAGGAACACTGAAGCTTTCTTT
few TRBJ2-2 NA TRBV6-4 CASSDSGTGELFF TGTGCCAGCAGTGACTCCGGGACCGGGGAGCTGTTTTTT
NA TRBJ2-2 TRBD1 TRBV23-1 CASSQKGAVTSEGTGELFF TGCGCCAGCAGCCAGAAGGGGGCAGTCACGTCCGAAGGCACCGGGGAGCTGTTTTTT
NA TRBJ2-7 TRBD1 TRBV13 CASSSAGTGFGEQYF TGTGCCAGCAGCTCAGCCGGGACAGGGTTTGGCGAGCAGTACTTC
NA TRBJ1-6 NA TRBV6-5 CASSPGGFGPPHF TGTGCCAGCAGTCCAGGAGGTTTCGGTCCCCCCCACTTT
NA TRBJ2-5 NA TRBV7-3 CASSFGQGTQYF NA
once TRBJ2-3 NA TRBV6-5 CASSRASLLVDTQYF TGTGCCAGCAGTCGTGCTAGTCTTTTGGTAGATACGCAGTATTTT
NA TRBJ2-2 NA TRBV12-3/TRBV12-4 CASSLAGGGELFF TGTGCCAGCAGTTTAGCGGGAGGCGGGGAGCTGTTTTTT
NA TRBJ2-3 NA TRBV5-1 CASSLFSGTSAFTDTQYF TGCGCCAGCAGCTTGTTCTCGGGGACTTCCGCATTTACAGATACGCAGTATTTT
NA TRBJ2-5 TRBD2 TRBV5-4 CASSPRTSGTQETQYF TGTGCCAGCAGCCCAAGGACTAGCGGGACACAAGAGACCCAGTACTTC
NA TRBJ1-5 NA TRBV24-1 CATSDRHHSNQPQHF TGTGCCACCAGTGATCGACATCATAGCAATCAGCCCCAGCATTTT
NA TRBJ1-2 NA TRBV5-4 CASSFRVDYGYTF TGTGCCAGCAGCTTCAGGGTTGACTATGGCTACACCTTC
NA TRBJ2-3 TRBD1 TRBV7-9 CASRPLRGQVDDTQYF TGTGCCAGCAGACCCCTCCGGGGACAGGTGGATGATACGCAGTATTTT
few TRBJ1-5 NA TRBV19 CASSHEYQPQHF TGTGCCAGTAGTCATGAGTATCAGCCCCAGCATTTT
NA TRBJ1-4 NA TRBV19 CASSPLQPGDEKLFF TGTGCCAGTAGCCCCCTCCAGCCAGGGGATGAAAAACTGTTTTTT
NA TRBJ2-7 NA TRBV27 CASSLVENRPYEQYF TGTGCCAGCAGTTTAGTGGAGAACAGGCCCTACGAGCAGTACTTC
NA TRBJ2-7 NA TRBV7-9 CASSLGLVTSEQYF TGTGCCAGCAGCTTAGGCCTAGTTACCTCCGAGCAGTACTTC
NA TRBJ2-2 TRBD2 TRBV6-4 CAIPPLLAAGWGGELFF TGTGCCATCCCCCCTCTCCTAGCGGCAGGCTGGGGCGGGGAGCTGTTTTTT
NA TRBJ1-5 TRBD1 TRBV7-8 CASSLVGQFGSNQPQHF TGTGCCAGCAGCTTAGTGGGACAGTTCGGGAGCAATCAGCCCCAGCATTTT
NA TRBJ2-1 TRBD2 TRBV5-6 CASSRTSGRARNEQFF TGTGCCAGCAGCCGGACTAGCGGGAGGGCCCGTAATGAGCAGTTCTTC
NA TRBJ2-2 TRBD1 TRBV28 CASSLTGQGTTGELFF TGTGCCAGCAGTTTAACGGGACAGGGGACCACCGGGGAGCTGTTTTTT
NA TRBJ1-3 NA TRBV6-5 CASRIVRGGNTIYF TGTGCCAGCAGAATAGTCAGGGGCGGGAACACCATATATTTT
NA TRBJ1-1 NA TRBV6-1 CASSEARAYTEAFF TGTGCCAGCAGTGAAGCGCGGGCATACACTGAAGCTTTCTTT
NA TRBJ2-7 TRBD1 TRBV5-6 CASSLTGEPDSYEQYF TGTGCCAGCAGCTTGACAGGGGAACCCGACTCCTACGAGCAGTACTTC
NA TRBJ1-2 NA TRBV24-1 CATSEVGAGGHYGYTF TGTGCCACCAGTGAGGTGGGGGCCGGGGGGCATTATGGCTACACCTTC
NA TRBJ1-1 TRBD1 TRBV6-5 CASRYRGLGTEAFF TGTGCCAGCAGGTACAGGGGGCTCGGCACTGAAGCTTTCTTT
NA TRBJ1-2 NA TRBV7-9 CASSLGNTANYGYTF TGTGCCAGCAGCTTAGGGAATACAGCTAACTATGGCTACACCTTC
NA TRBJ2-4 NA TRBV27 CASSLSRGNIQYF TGTGCCAGCAGTTTATCGCGTGGAAACATTCAGTACTTC
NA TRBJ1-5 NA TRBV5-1 CASSPGFSQPQHF TGCGCCAGCAGCCCCGGGTTCAGTCAGCCCCAGCATTTT
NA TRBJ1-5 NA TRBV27 CASGVLGGQPQHF TGTGCCAGCGGGGTTTTGGGGGGTCAGCCCCAGCATTTT